This T cell receptor (beta chain) was obtained from a study of OX40 agonist ivuxolimab in advanced cancers. As for the study in general: The patients' treatment was ivuxolimab, an agonistic anti-OX40 (CD134) antibody. Findings and limits, study-wide: Clones of CD4+ and CD8+ blood T cells grew by week 6 at doses of 0.1 to 3.0 mg/kg. CD8+ T cells showed, on average, more clonal expansion than CD4+ cells.

Repertoires were generated with immunoSEQ multiplex PCR, while TCRdb's copy carries only in-frame clones and drops some. The data contain about 43,000 clones, about 86% of them seen just once; the ten biggest clones take up under 40%. Comment on this clone: Its cognate antigen is unknown.

With autoimmune disease history or systemic immunosuppression, patients were excluded. Between the trimmed V and J ends, which lost 11 bases and 1 base, there was a span of 15 bases. This CDR3 comprises 14 residues. Looked up from germline, CDR1 is MNHNS and CDR2 is SASEGT. The J gene is TRBJ1-5, the V gene TRBV6-1, with D uncertain. The sequence was obtained from an adult with an advanced solid tumor such as melanoma, head and neck, liver or kidney cancer. The sequencing used CD4+ or CD8+ T cells sorted from blood, collected in a trial of the OX40 agonist ivuxolimab. This chain's CDR3 is CAAGSRGSNQPQHF. CDR3 DNA sequence: TGTGCCGCCGGGTCCCGGGGAAGCAATCAGCCCCAGCATTTT.